A single sample is the source of the 12 T cell receptor beta chains below, sequenced in a study of blood T cell repertoires in COVID-19. The protocol was immunoSEQ multiplex PCR, while the TCRdb copy is restricted to in-frame clones and leaves out a portion. Of about 300,000 clones in the sample, approximately 85% were seen once. Sequencing input: peripheral blood. The receptors were sampled from a woman between 50 and 59 years old with acute or convalescent COVID-19.

The chain recombines TRBV9 with TRBJ2-7; weak D call: TRBD2 (6 bases). The V end was cut by 0 bases, the J end by 3 bases, with 13 bases between. Looked up from germline, CDR1 is SGDLS and CDR2 is YYNGEE. The CDR3 totals 15 residues. CDR3 sequence reads: CASSVAIGSGYEQYF. Written as DNA, the CDR3 is TGTGCCAGCAGCGTAGCAATCGGGAGTGGCTACGAGCAGTACTTC.

This chain links TRBV4-2 with TRBJ2-5, with 13 bases aligning to TRBD2. CDR3 length: 17 residues. Germline-derived CDR1 and CDR2 are LGHNA and YNFKEQ. J gave up 2 bases and V 4 bases, and 7 bases lay outside the gene matches. This CDR3 is CASSPGTSGIGQETQYF. The CDR3 coding sequence is TGTGCCAGCAGCCCCGGGACTAGCGGGATAGGTCAAGAGACCCAGTACTTC.

The rearrangement joins TRBV7-9 to TRBJ2-1; 7 nucleotides agree with TRBD2. The CDR3 covers 17 residues. V shed 3 bases, J shed 5 bases, and the junction held 13 bases outside the gene matches. CDR1 and CDR2 (germline): SEHNR, FQNEAQ (reference sequence). The CDR3 spells CASSFLPGTNPNNEQFF. CDR3 sequence (DNA): TGTGCCAGCAGCTTTCTCCCTGGGACTAATCCTAACAATGAGCAGTTCTTC.

The V call is TRBV10-3, the J call TRBJ2-3, with 8 nucleotides matching TRBD2. The CDR3 covers 16 residues. From germline, CDR1 is ENHRY and CDR2 SYGVKD. The V gene end was trimmed by 10 bases and the J gene end by 8 bases; junction bases not matched to a gene: 20. The DNA for the CDR3 is TGTGCCACCCTATCCTGGACTAGCCGAGGGAGGGGTACGCAGTATTTT. It encodes CATLSWTSRGRGTQYF.

The chain joins TRBV5-5 to TRBJ2-1; 7 nucleotides agree with TRBD2. Looked up from germline, CDR1 is SGHKS and CDR2 is YYEKEE (reference sequence). V lost 4 bases to trimming and J lost 4 bases; unmatched junction nucleotides: 11. CDR3 length equals 16 residues. CDR3 sequence: CASSGLRAGGYNEQFF. CDR3 DNA sequence: TGTGCCAGCAGCGGCCTAAGGGCCGGGGGGTACAATGAGCAGTTCTTC.

The V and J genes are TRBV9 and TRBJ2-1, with TRBD2 matching over 10 bases. The CDR3 contains 15 residues. Germline V lookup: CDR1 SGDLS, CDR2 YYNGEE. The V gene end was trimmed by 3 bases and the J gene end by 3 bases; junction bases not matched to a gene: 3. CDR3 coding DNA: TGTGCCAGCAGCGGAACTAGCGGGAACTACAATGAGCAGTTCTTC. Its protein is CASSGTSGNYNEQFF.

This chain connects TRBV27 to TRBJ2-7, with 9 bases that match TRBD1. Germline V gene sequence: CDR1 MNHEY, CDR2 SMNVEV (reference sequence). The V gene end was trimmed by 9 bases and the J gene end by 2 bases; junction bases not matched to a gene: 11. The CDR3 loop spans 15 amino acids. The CDR3 DNA follows: TGTGCCAGTAGAATTGGGACAGGGATAACCTACGAGCAGTACTTC. Protein: CASRIGTGITYEQYF.

V gene TRBV3-1 (or the pseudogene TRBV3-2) combines with J gene TRBJ2-3, with D possibly TRBD2 on 5 matching bases. The V end was cut by 4 bases, the J end by 0 bases, with 11 bases between. The CDR3 runs to 15 residues. CDR1 and CDR2 from the germline V gene are LGHDT and YNNKEL (reference sequence). The CDR3: CASSPSSSSTDTQYF. The CDR3 nucleotides read TGTGCCAGCAGCCCATCTAGCTCTAGCACAGATACGCAGTATTTT.

The CDR3 nucleotides read TGTGCCAGCAGTATACGACAGGGGGCTGGTCAGCCCCAGCATTTT. Its translation: CASSIRQGAGQPQHF. V usage is TRBV27 and J usage is TRBJ1-5; 10 bases fit TRBD1. Germline-derived CDR1 and CDR2 are MNHEY and SMNVEV (reference sequence). There are 15 residues in the CDR3. Trimming at V came to 5 bases and at J to 6 bases, leaving 7 bases not matched to a gene.

The chain links TRBV11-2 to TRBJ2-7; TRBD2 aligns across 7 bases. CDR1 is SGHAT and CDR2 is FQNNGV in the germline V gene. V shed 4 bases and J 7 bases; nucleotides not matched to a gene: 10. The CDR3 is 14 amino acids. CDR3: CASSSVRGVGEQYF. The CDR3, as DNA: TGTGCCAGCAGCTCAGTTCGGGGGGTCGGTGAGCAGTACTTC.

This chain joins TRBV28 and TRBJ1-2; 8 bases are a match to TRBD1. V lost 2 bases, J lost 4 bases, and 6 bases stayed unmatched. Germline V gene data show CDR1 as MDHEN and CDR2 as SYDVKM. This CDR3 has 15 residues. The CDR3 region has the DNA TGTGCCAGCAGTTTAGTGGGACAGGATTCCTATGGCTACACCTTC. Translated, it gives CASSLVGQDSYGYTF.

This clone turned up a few times. The chain couples TRBV5-4 to TRBJ2-7, with 10 bases identical to TRBD1. Trimming took 2 bases from V and 6 from J; bases not matched to a gene: 8. The germline V gene has CDR1 SGHNT and CDR2 YYREEE (reference sequence). The CDR3 covers 15 residues. The CDR3 region is CASSFPGTGVAEQYF. Written as DNA, the CDR3 is TGTGCCAGCAGCTTCCCGGGGACAGGGGTCGCCGAGCAGTACTTC.